The entry that follows covers one T cell receptor beta chain sequence. What it binds is unknown. Trimming stripped 2 bases from V and 7 bases from J, with 12 bases between. The CDR3 length is 15 residues. Germline V gene sequence: CDR1 MRHNA, CDR2 SNTAGT. The entry originates in a study of cytomegalovirus exposure and HLA in healthy donors. In the study overall: Of the donors genotyped, about 390 in all, over 80% fell in the Caucasian-associated ancestry cluster.

The PCR used 60 Vbeta and 13 Jbeta primers. Sequenced by immunoSEQ multiplex PCR; TCRdb stores in-frame clones only, minus some. The profile shows about 110,000 clones, around 71% of them singletons. General study points: Later analysis demonstrated an association between a missense DCLRE1C variant and TCR beta V- and J-gene trimming. In vitro checks showed that a few CMV-associated chains really do target CMV antigens. Apart from CMV serostatus, no immune exposure information was available.

This sequence joins TRBV6-4 and TRBJ1-6; the D gene is possibly TRBD1 (5 bases). The sequence was obtained from a boy younger than 18 in good health and CMV-seronegative. Sequences were obtained from PBMCs. The CDR3 here is CASSDETEMNSPLHF. DNA of the CDR3: TGTGCCAGCAGTGACGAGACAGAGATGAATTCACCCCTCCACTTT.